This note documents a single TCR beta chain sequence. The sample is drawn from a study of blood T cell repertoires in COVID-19. On the study more broadly: Sources were T cells, B-cell-depleted T cells, or PBMCs; the material itself was cDNA or gDNA.

Germline loops: CDR1 SGHRS, CDR2 YFSETQ. This CDR3 has 13 residues. After removal of 1 base from V and 9 bases from J, the junction contained 1 base not matched to a gene. Original analysis: Cell counts per sample came from amplifying reference gene primers. Assay: immunoSEQ multiplex PCR; the TCRdb copy retains only in-frame clones and omits some. V and J calls and clone size follow that table, whereas D and trimming were derived from the DNA. The sample lists more than 400,000 clones; about nine tenths were seen once. The receptor was derived from a woman aged 18 to 35 who had recovered from COVID-19. What was sequenced was PBMCs or T cells enriched from blood (not recorded which). The chain uses TRBV5-1 and TRBJ2-4; 10 bases line up with TRBD1. The CDR3 region has the DNA TGCGCCAGCAGCTTGCGACAGGGGGCCATTCAGTACTTC. Amino acid sequence: CASSLRQGAIQYF.